This T cell receptor (beta chain) was obtained from a study of T-cell memory formation after mild COVID-19. As to this clonotype: What it recognizes is unknown.

Findings and caveats of the study: Some clones that responded turned up in pre-infection memory, which suggests that cross-reactive memory joined in.

MiXCR, applied by TCRdb to the 5' RACE reads, yields one record per CDR3 protein. The sample contains roughly 130,000 distinct CDR3 sequences, approximately 16% of which appear only once. This TCR derives from an adult woman who had mild COVID-19 (a few samples of this study predate the infection). Cell type and time point are not known. Material: PBMCs or a T cell subset sorted from them (not recorded which).

The CDR3 DNA sequence: TGCAGCGTTGGGCATTGGACAGATCAAGAGACCCAGTACTTC. Its protein product is CSVGHWTDQETQYF. The chain employs TRBV29-1 and TRBJ2-5; a possible D gene is TRBD1 (6 bases). Trimming removed 4 bases at V and 2 bases at J, with 14 bases between. Germline loops: CDR1 SQVTM, CDR2 ANQGSEA. The CDR3 contains 14 residues.